The 27 T cell receptor beta chains in this list originate from one sample, sequenced in a study of blood T cell repertoires in COVID-19. Here immunoSEQ multiplex PCR was the method, and the copy in TCRdb shows in-frame clones only, minus some. The table has about 270,000 clones, 91% seen once. The sequenced material came from PBMCs or T cells enriched from blood (not recorded which). The receptors come from a middle-aged man who had been exposed to COVID-19.

This chain links TRBV5-1 with TRBJ2-2; 10 bases match TRBD2. V lost 0 bases to trimming and J lost 6 bases; unmatched junction nucleotides: 11. In germline, CDR1 is SGHRS, CDR2 YFSETQ. This CDR3 is built from 18 residues. The chain's CDR3 is CASSLALELAGAAGELFF. Written as DNA, the CDR3 is TGCGCCAGCAGCTTGGCCCTCGAGCTAGCGGGAGCGGCCGGGGAGCTGTTTTTT.

DNA of the CDR3: TGTGCCAGCAGACGTCCAGTAACAGATACGCAGTATTTT. Encoded protein: CASRRPVTDTQYF. This sequence joins TRBV28 and TRBJ2-3; D is undetermined. The ends were cut back, 6 bases at V and 3 bases at J, with 10 bases in the middle. Germline assignment: CDR1 MDHEN and CDR2 SYDVKM. The CDR3 extends over 13 amino acids.

The V and J genes are TRBV25-1 and TRBJ2-7; 8 nucleotides agree with TRBD1. V was clipped by 7 bases and J by 4 bases; unmatched bases: 9. Germline CDR1 MGHDK, CDR2 SYGVNS. The CDR3 runs 14 residues. The DNA of the CDR3 is TGTGCCAGCACTCACGCAGGACAGGGATACGAGCAGTACTTC. This translates into CASTHAGQGYEQYF.

The chain combines TRBV6-5 with TRBJ2-5; D unclear. Looked up from germline, CDR1 is MNHEY and CDR2 is SVGAGI. CDR3 length: 15 residues. Between the trimmed V and J ends, which lost 6 bases and 0 bases, there was a span of 14 bases. CDR3 DNA sequence: TGTGCCAGCAGCCTCGCGCCCCCCCACCAAGAGACCCAGTACTTC. Its translation: CASSLAPPHQETQYF.

The J gene is TRBJ2-7, the V gene TRBV6-5, with 14 positions matching TRBD2. The CDR3 loop spans 15 amino acids. Germline lookup yields CDR1 MNHEY and CDR2 SVGAGI. With 6 bases clipped from V and 6 bases from J, the junction kept 7 bases outside the gene matches. The CDR3 DNA follows: TGTGCCAGCAGCCGCGGACTAGCGGGAGGCCTCGAGCAGTACTTC. This encodes CASSRGLAGGLEQYF.

V usage is TRBV4-1 and J usage is TRBJ1-2, with 9 bases lining up with TRBD1. This CDR3 is built from 15 residues. Germline loops: CDR1 MGHRA, CDR2 YSYEKL. With 3 bases clipped from V and 3 bases from J, the junction kept 5 bases outside the gene matches. The DNA for the CDR3 is TGCGCCAGCAGCCAGGCGGGACAGGGATACTATGGCTACACCTTC. Protein sequence: CASSQAGQGYYGYTF.

The chain uses TRBV18 and TRBJ2-7; weak D call: TRBD1 (5 bases). Per the germline V gene, CDR1 is KGHSH and CDR2 is LQKENI. This CDR3 has 16 amino acids. Trimming removed 3 bases from V and 2 bases from J, with 17 bases in between. CDR3 residues: CASSPQQVPNTYEQYF. In nucleotides, the CDR3 is TGTGCCAGCTCACCCCAACAGGTCCCAAATACCTACGAGCAGTACTTC.

This chain links TRBV6-2 or TRBV6-3 with TRBJ2-3, with TRBD2 matching 9 bases. J lost 2 bases, V lost 0 bases, and 15 bases had no gene match. Germline values: CDR1 MNHEY, CDR2 SVGEGT. The CDR3 runs 20 residues. In DNA form, the CDR3 reads TGTGCCAGCAGTTACTCGACAGAGGCGACCCCGGGACTAGCCACAGATACGCAGTATTTT. It codes for CASSYSTEATPGLATDTQYF.

V usage is TRBV7-3 and J usage is TRBJ2-3; unclear D gene. This CDR3 is built from 17 residues. Germline lookup yields CDR1 SGHTA and CDR2 FQGTGA. Deletions cut 5 bases from V and 4 bases from J, with 22 bases between. CDR3 nucleotides: TGTGCCAGCAGCCCACATTCAGGCCGAATCGTGTCAGATACGCAGTATTTT. Encoded protein: CASSPHSGRIVSDTQYF.

The gene calls are TRBV5-1 and TRBJ2-5; the match to TRBD1 covers 8 bases. Germline V gives CDR1 SGHRS, CDR2 YFSETQ. This CDR3 region has 15 residues. The V segment lost 5 bases and the J segment 5 bases; nucleotides outside the gene matches: 11. The CDR3, as DNA: TGCGCCAGCAGGTTAGACAGGGGTCTTTACGAGACCCAGTACTTC. Encoded protein: CASRLDRGLYETQYF.

The chain joins TRBV5-1 to TRBJ1-4; TRBD1 is a possible D gene (5 bases). Trimming removed 2 bases from V and 8 bases from J, with 10 bases in between. The CDR3 loop spans 13 amino acids. CDR1 SGHRS and CDR2 YFSETQ come from the germline V gene. This chain's CDR3 is CASSLGQGEKLFF. The CDR3 DNA is TGCGCCAGCAGCTTAGGACAAGGGGAAAAACTGTTTTTT.

The CDR3 sequence: CASSRQLAGAKNTGELFF. The CDR3, as DNA: TGTGCCAGCAGCAGACAACTAGCGGGCGCCAAGAACACCGGGGAGCTGTTTTTT. The rearrangement joins TRBV5-4 to TRBJ2-2; 9 bases are a match to TRBD2. CDR1 is SGHNT, CDR2 YYREEE, per germline (reference sequence). Trimming cost V 4 bases and J 1 base; bases outside gene matches: 11. The CDR3 length is 18 residues.

The genes are TRBV7-9 and TRBJ2-7; 9 bases are shared with TRBD2. The CDR3 extends over 16 amino acids. Germline-derived CDR1 and CDR2 are SEHNR and FQNEAQ (reference sequence). V shed 5 bases and J 0 bases; nucleotides not matched to a gene: 8. The CDR3 region has the DNA TGTGCCAGCAGCCCCAGCGGGCGGGGGGGCTCCTACGAGCAGTACTTC. Translated, it gives CASSPSGRGGSYEQYF.

The chain has TRBV5-4 and TRBJ1-2; 11 bases line up with TRBD1. CDR3 length equals 18 residues. V lost 4 bases, J lost 4 bases, and 15 bases stayed unmatched. Germline CDR1 SGHNT, CDR2 YYREEE (reference sequence). CDR3 nucleotide sequence: TGTGCCAGCAGCCTGGCCGGGACAGGGGGAACCTTACTCTATGGCTACACCTTC. It translates to CASSLAGTGGTLLYGYTF. Complete variable domain (other parts from reference TRBV5-4 and TRBJ1-2): ETGVTQSPTHLIKTRGQQVTLRCSSQSGHNTVSWYQQALGQGPQFIFQYYREEENGRGNFPPRFSGLQFPNYSSELNVNALELDDSALYLCASSLAGTGGTLLYGYTFGSGTRLTVV.

The chain uses TRBV4-2 and TRBJ2-3, with TRBD2 as a possible D gene (5 bases). The V end lost 4 bases, the J end lost 2 bases, and 7 bases lay between the germline ends. This CDR3 is built from 13 residues. The germline V gene has CDR1 LGHNA and CDR2 YNFKEQ. CDR3 protein: CASSPGTTDTQYF. As DNA, the CDR3 is TGTGCCAGCAGCCCGGGAACCACAGATACGCAGTATTTT.

The chain uses TRBV30 and TRBJ1-1; no firm D call. CDR3 length: 14 residues. The V gene lost 1 base and the J gene lost 1 base, with 10 bases spanning the gap. Germline CDR1 and CDR2: GTSNPN and SVGIG (reference sequence). CDR3 DNA sequence: TGTGCCTGGAGTGGACCGGGTCAGAACACTGAAGCTTTCTTT. Its translation: CAWSGPGQNTEAFF.

This clone occurred once. CDR3 coding DNA: TGTGCCAGCAGTGATCCGGACACTGAAGCTTTCTTT. This gives the protein CASSDPDTEAFF. The chain links TRBV6-1 to TRBJ1-1; D uncertain. CDR1 and CDR2 (germline): MNHNS, SASEGT. With 3 bases removed from V and 3 bases from J, the gap between germline ends came to 5 bases. The length of the CDR3 is 12 residues.

This clone was seen only once. V usage is TRBV6-5 and J usage is TRBJ2-1; maybe TRBD1 (6 bases). Germline V lookup: CDR1 MNHEY, CDR2 SVGAGI. This CDR3 is 13 amino acids long. V shed 8 bases and J shed 7 bases, with 15 bases lying between them. The CDR3 here is CASARGGRNEQFF. For the CDR3, the DNA is TGTGCCAGCGCCAGGGGCGGTAGAAATGAGCAGTTCTTC.

The rearrangement uses TRBV29-1 and TRBJ2-5; TRBD1 matches at 8 bases. The CDR3 covers 13 residues. Trimming removed 8 bases from V and 5 bases from J; junction bases left unmatched: 10. Germline assignment: CDR1 SQVTM and CDR2 ANQGSEA. The CDR3 region is CSTRTGTHETQYF. The CDR3 DNA sequence: TGCAGCACAAGGACAGGGACCCATGAGACCCAGTACTTC.

The J gene is TRBJ1-1, the V gene TRBV5-1; 7 nucleotides match TRBD1. V gave up 0 bases and J gave up 3 bases; unmatched junction bases: 2. CDR1 is SGHRS, CDR2 YFSETQ, per germline. The CDR3 runs 14 residues. In DNA, the CDR3 is TGCGCCAGCAGCTTGGACGGACAGGACACTGAAGCTTTCTTT. Its protein product is CASSLDGQDTEAFF.

CDR3 residues: CASSQDRDIYGYTF. Written as DNA, the CDR3 is TGTGCCAGCAGCCAAGATCGGGACATCTATGGCTACACCTTC. The chain uses TRBV4-2 and TRBJ1-2; D possibly corresponds to TRBD1 (6 bases). The CDR3 consists of 14 residues. The germline CDR1 and CDR2 sequences are LGHNA and YNFKEQ. V lost 0 bases and J 4 bases, leaving 9 bases between the germline ends.

This rearrangement joins TRBV28 to TRBJ2-7; tentatively, D is TRBD1 (6 bases). Germline V gives CDR1 MDHEN, CDR2 SYDVKM. Trimming shortened V by 7 bases and J by 0 bases, and 10 bases separated the two germline ends. This CDR3 region has 13 residues. The chain's CDR3 is CASTRTDSYEQYF. CDR3 nucleotides: TGTGCCAGCACCCGGACAGACTCCTACGAGCAGTACTTC.

The chain joins TRBV19 to TRBJ1-1, with unresolved D. The CDR3 totals 13 residues. Germline CDR1 is LNHDA and CDR2 is SQIVND (reference sequence). V lost 7 bases and J 5 bases, leaving 14 bases between the germline ends. CDR3 in amino acids: CASTPRGRTEAFF. The CDR3 bases are TGTGCCAGTACCCCGCGGGGTCGGACTGAAGCTTTCTTT.

The chain links TRBV5-1 to TRBJ1-4; 8 bases agree with TRBD1. V lost 5 bases, J lost 0 bases, and 3 bases stayed unmatched. Germline assignment: CDR1 SGHRS and CDR2 YFSETQ. The CDR3 has 15 amino acids. This CDR3 reads CASRADRATNEKLFF. CDR3 coding DNA: TGCGCCAGCAGGGCGGACAGGGCAACTAATGAAAAACTGTTTTTT.

CDR3 loop: CASSLSAKDRIAKNIQYF. The CDR3 DNA follows: TGTGCCAGCAGCTTATCGGCAAAGGACAGAATAGCCAAAAACATTCAGTACTTC. The chain couples TRBV7-9 to TRBJ2-4; perhaps TRBD1 as D (6 bases). This CDR3 spans 18 amino acids. V lost 2 bases and J 0 bases, leaving 17 bases between the germline ends. Germline V gene sequence: CDR1 SEHNR, CDR2 FQNEAQ (reference sequence). The full variable domain, in which reference TRBV7-9 and TRBJ2-4 provide the parts outside the CDR3, is DTGVSQNPRHKITKRGQNVTFRCDPISEHNRLYWYRQTLGQGPEFLTYFQNEAQLEKSRLLSDRFSAERPKGSFSTLEIQRTEQGDSAMYLCASSLSAKDRIAKNIQYFGAGTRLSVL.

The V and J genes are TRBV24-1 and TRBJ2-1; weak D call: TRBD1 (5 bases). This CDR3 region has 13 residues. Per germline, CDR1 KGHDR and CDR2 SFDVKD. Trimming took off 7 bases at V and 7 bases at J, with 13 bases between the two ends. DNA for the CDR3: TGTGCCACCAGAAAAGGGGCCGCAAATGAGCAGTTCTTC. Translation: CATRKGAANEQFF.

The chain combines TRBV4-1 with TRBJ2-7; D may be TRBD1 (6 bases). Deletions cut 4 bases from V and 1 base from J, with 11 bases between. CDR1 and CDR2 (germline): MGHRA, YSYEKL. CDR3 length equals 14 residues. CDR3 in amino acids: CASSRKTGSYEQYF. CDR3 coding DNA: TGCGCCAGCAGCCGCAAGACAGGATCCTACGAGCAGTACTTC.